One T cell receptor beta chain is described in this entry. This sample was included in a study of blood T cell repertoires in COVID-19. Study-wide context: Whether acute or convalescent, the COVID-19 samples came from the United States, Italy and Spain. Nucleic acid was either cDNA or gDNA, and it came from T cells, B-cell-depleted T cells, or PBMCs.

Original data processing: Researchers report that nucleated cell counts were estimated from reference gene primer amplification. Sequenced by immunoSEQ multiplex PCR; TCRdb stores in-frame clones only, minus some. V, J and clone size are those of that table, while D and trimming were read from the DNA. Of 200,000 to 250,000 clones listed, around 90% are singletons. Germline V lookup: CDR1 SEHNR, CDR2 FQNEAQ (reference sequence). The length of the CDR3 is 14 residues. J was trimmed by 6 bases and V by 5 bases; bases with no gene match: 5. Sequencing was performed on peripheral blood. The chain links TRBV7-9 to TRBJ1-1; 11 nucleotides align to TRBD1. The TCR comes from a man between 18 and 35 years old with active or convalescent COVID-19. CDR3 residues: CASSPGQGAPEAFF. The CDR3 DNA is TGTGCCAGCAGCCCCGGACAGGGGGCCCCTGAAGCTTTCTTT.